Included here is one TCR beta chain sequence, with context. The clone's antigen remains unknown. Within one base of it there is no much larger clone, and no base qualities were kept. These data belong to a study of cytomegalovirus exposure and HLA in healthy donors (dated by TCRdb to about 2017). Background on the whole study: An earlier analysis of 587 of the donors reported about 260 Gb of sequence data and approximately 120 million unique TCR beta sequences obtained from some 200 million T cells. An early release covering 550 to 650 HLA-typed donors comprised about 320 gigabases of sequencing data and about 90 million unique TCR sequences. Of the roughly 400 genotyped donors, around 81% fell in the genetic ancestry cluster associated with self-reported Caucasian donors. The study was designed to test whether signatures of past pathogen exposure could be identified by cataloging public T cell receptors. The study used immunosequencing to profile the T cell repertoires of several hundred subjects and linked those repertoires to cytomegalovirus serostatus. A separate validation cohort of over a hundred different subjects was used in addition to the roughly 700-subject first cohort. The study combined high-throughput TCR immunosequencing, statistical association of individual TCRs with disease status, and machine learning to predict cytomegalovirus infection status. A later analysis re-analyzed previously published TCR beta repertoires from several hundred donors and added high-resolution HLA genotyping to study TCR occurrence patterns. In the later analysis, no new phenotypic data were used to find candidate immune exposures; instead, reliance was placed on TCR beta sequences and their occurrence across donors. In an earlier analysis of several hundred of the donors, high-throughput TCR beta sequencing was used to judge whether each TCR beta V gene segment behaved as functional or pseudogenic. Donor age, sex, ethnicity and CMV serostatus were compiled alongside the repertoire data. Genome-wide SNP genotypes for about 65% of the roughly 670 donors were used in a later genetic analysis, which treated that subset as a discovery cohort. All discovery cohort repertoires had been generated using a single sequencing platform. HLA typing included class I and class II loci at four-digit resolution. The number of donors typed differed by locus, with roughly 629-640 for A, B, C, DRB1 and DQB1, around 500 for DQA1, nearly 610 for DPA1, and around 460 for DPB1. About five DR-DQ haplotypes were treated as single units for association and clustering because of strong linkage in the cohort. Among about 360 genotyped donors of the cohort, an average of roughly 240,000 unique TCR beta nucleotide sequences were sequenced per donor, roughly a sixth of them non-productive.

Study-wide conclusions, independent of this receptor: A later analysis associated 16,951 TCR beta sequences with specific HLA alleles at a false discovery rate of 0.05. When HLA alleles, especially DR and DQ, strongly co-occurred, TCR associations were difficult to assign to individual alleles. Broadly in line with IMGT annotations, most TCR beta V segments showed up in productive rearrangements about 87% or about 30% of the time in an earlier analysis of several hundred of the donors. A later analysis found that TCR association rates varied across HLA loci, with DRB1 alleles showing the most associated TCRs and HLA-C alleles the fewest. Immune exposure information for the cohort was limited to CMV serostatus. The cohort was sequenced for TCR beta chains only, and without alpha or paired-chain data the features that could be detected were limited. In both the original and validation cohorts, the classifier was reported to diagnose cytomegalovirus status with high specificity and sensitivity. Roughly uniform sequencing depth across donors was assumed in presence/absence analyses, although this assumption may not hold. In a later analysis, HLA-associated TCR beta chains were found to be more clonally expanded and to have lower generation probabilities than equally common non-associated chains. The authors suggested that the approach could potentially be extended to other disease states and immunological phenotypes. In a later genetic analysis, fewer N-insertions in productive TCRs were reported among donors in an Asian-associated ancestry cluster than the roughly 710-donor mean. A cluster of highly shared sequence variants was judged likely to be a technical artifact of the sequencing pipeline. A few of the identified cytomegalovirus-associated TCR beta chains were confirmed in vitro to be specific for cytomegalovirus antigens. Because HLA typing was missing for some donors at each locus, association tests included only the typed subset. The study listed around 160 TCR beta chains as associated with cytomegalovirus. Some IMGT-functional V segments, including TRBV6-2 and TRBV6-3, could not be distinguished by the 87-base-pair reads and were therefore excluded. An association between a missense DCLRE1C variant and V-gene and J-gene trimming of TCR beta chains was found in a later genetic analysis and replicated in an independent cohort. Correlated functional status among segregating V segments might be attributable to linkage disequilibrium, but an unknown experimental factor could not be ruled out. Because counts were too low, some 17 rarely observed V segments, including chromosome 9 orphons, were excluded from the earlier analysis of a few hundred of the donors. A later analysis found that most CMV-associated TCR beta chains appeared HLA-restricted, with HLA associations seemingly driven largely by CMV exposure. Most TCR sequences were observed very rarely across donors, whereas some public TCRs were present in many individuals. Several of the top co-occurrence clusters appeared to be linked to parvovirus B19, influenza, CMV and Epstein-Barr virus, according to a later analysis. A further reported finding was that TCR beta sequences accurately predicted the HLA-A and HLA-B alleles for most subjects in the first cohort.

The receptor library was made with the immunoSEQ multiplex PCR assay. A mixture of 60 forward primers for TCR Vbeta segments and 13 reverse primers for TCR Jbeta segments was used in the multiplex PCR. Amplification of the CDR3 region of rearranged TCR beta genes was performed with a multiplex PCR assay on genomic DNA. On the Illumina HiSeq System, the amplified TCR beta libraries were sequenced as 87-base-pair reads. On the study's bioinformatics: A later analysis tallied around 82 million unique TCR beta chains across the 700 or so repertoires, and about 10 million of those chains were shared by two or more donors. Raw reads were error-corrected and collapsed into unique sequences with a nearest-neighbor algorithm that merged closely related sequences to remove PCR and sequencing errors. V, D and J gene segments were assigned by aligning CDR3 sequences to IMGT reference sequences. For a sequence to be retained, a match of at least six nucleotides to both a V gene segment and a J gene segment was required. A rearrangement was called productive if the CDR3 had no stop codons and remained in frame with V and J, and every other rearrangement was called non-productive. CDR3 was defined by IMGT convention, running from the second conserved V-encoded cysteine to the conserved J-encoded phenylalanine. In an earlier analysis of 550 to 650 of the donors, sequences lacking an unambiguous match to a single V gene segment were excluded. An earlier analysis of a few hundred of the donors classified V segments as functional when productive rearrangements were above 56.7% and as segregating when the standard deviation between donors was above 5%. A statistical classification framework was built to diagnose cytomegalovirus status from the catalog of TCR beta chain sequences. A later analysis assigned V and J genes by comparing TCR nucleotide sequences with IMGT/GENE-DB human TR gene sequences. A later analysis assigned CDR3 sequences and most-parsimonious VDJ recombination scenarios with the TCRdist pipeline. In a later analysis, each TCR beta chain was defined by its CDR3 amino acid sequence together with its V-gene family, and reads without a unique V-gene family were excluded. A later analysis removed 592 highly shared, low-generation-probability nucleotide sequences to deal with suspected cross-contamination and a sequencing artifact. In a later analysis, a clonal expansion index for each public chain was calculated from normalized within-repertoire ranks of inferred template counts. In a later analysis, generation probabilities were computed with a VDJ recombination model fitted to out-of-frame rearrangements, and the resulting probabilities were checked against IGoR. In a later analysis, TCR-TCR, TCR-HLA and TCR-CMV co-occurrence was scored with hypergeometric tests, and a repertoire-size bias correction was applied to TCR pairs. To estimate false discovery rates, a later analysis permuted the HLA or CMV assignments 20 times. A later analysis grouped co-occurring TCRs with DBSCAN, adding TCRdist sequence similarity when clustering within HLA-allele-positive subsets. Co-occurrence clustering excluded repertoires with fewer than 30,000 or more than 120,000 public chains, plus five with anomalous nucleotide sharing. The immuneACCESS repertoire file appears here via TCRdb, limited to in-frame rearrangements. These files lack a portion of the clones; in checked studies, under half of the deficit traces to unresolved V genes, and the cause of the others is not known. D and trimming come from the DNA, and the V and J calls and clone size come from that table. Across this sample there are some 100,000 clones, with about 79% seen only once. The top ten clonotypes cover roughly 4% of the sample.

The cohort comprised around 690 healthy bone marrow donors. All cohort members were sampled while nominally healthy, although unrecorded immune exposures were likely present. The donor was CMV seropositive and was included in the group of 250 to 350 seropositive cohort members. Every donor gave a peripheral blood sample, and the peripheral blood mononuclear cells from that sample were used for TCR beta sequencing. Genomic DNA was extracted from the blood cell samples with the Qiagen DNeasy Blood Extraction Kit. V trim: 4 bases; J trim: 6 bases; unmatched bases: 8. CDR1 and CDR2 are read off the germline V gene as MRHNA and SNTAGT. Including cysteine and phenylalanine, the CDR3 has 16 amino acids. The entry retains the CDR3 DNA only, 48 bases that are in frame from base 1.

Sequenced input: PBMCs. The chain is encoded by TRBV6-4 joined to TRBJ2-3; 12 nucleotides in the junction match TRBD2. The TCR comes from a female donor in good health and CMV-seropositive. The DNA reads as follows: TGTGCCAGCAGTGGCGAGCTAGCGGGAGGGCCCGATACGCAGTATTTT. Translated, it gives CASSGELAGGPDTQYF.